The next 15 T cell receptor beta chains were all read from a single sample in a study of shared clonotypes between healthy human individuals. TCRdb keeps only in-frame clones here, not all; method: immunoSEQ multiplex PCR. The data contain under 600,000 clones, about 98% of them singletons. Positively selected for CCR7, the CD45RO-negative cells used as naive CD8 cells excluded terminally differentiated effector memory CD45RA+ cells. Sequencing was done on a sample of naive CD8+ T cells sorted from blood. These receptors were taken from a man aged 25 to 45 in good health.

Written as DNA, the CDR3 is TGTGCCAGCAGTTCGACAGTTTACGAGCAGTACTTC. It yields the protein CASSSTVYEQYF. The V call is TRBV6-6, the J call TRBJ2-7, with a possible D match to TRBD1 (5 bases). V was pared by 4 bases and J by 4 bases, with 8 bases between. The length of the CDR3 is 12 residues. Germline lookup yields CDR1 MNHNY and CDR2 SVGAGI (reference sequence).

This chain joins TRBV7-2 and TRBJ2-7, with D unclear. The germline V gene encodes CDR1 SGHTA and CDR2 FQGNSA. This CDR3 is built from 13 residues. The ends were cut back, 2 bases at V and 3 bases at J, with 8 bases in the middle. In nucleotides, the CDR3 is TGTGCCAGCAGCTTATACACCTACTACGAGCAGTACTTC. It specifies CASSLYTYYEQYF.

The V call is TRBV7-8, the J call TRBJ2-5, with 9 bases that match TRBD1. The CDR3 spans 13 residues. V shed 4 bases and J 5 bases; nucleotides not matched to a gene: 2. The germline V gene encodes CDR1 SGHVS and CDR2 FQNEAQ. The CDR3 DNA sequence: TGTGCCAGCAGCTACAGGGGGCGGGAGACCCAGTACTTC. Amino acid sequence: CASSYRGRETQYF. The variable domain in full, completed from reference TRBV7-8 and TRBJ2-5, reads GAGVSQSPRYKVAKRGQDVALRCDPISGHVSLFWYQQALGQGPEFLTYFQNEAQLDKSGLPSDRFFAERPEGSVSTLKIQRTQQEDSAVYLCASSYRGRETQYFGPGTRLLVL.

The chain recombines TRBV10-3 with TRBJ2-7; TRBD1 aligns across 9 bases. The CDR3 has 12 amino acids. V lost 9 bases, J lost 6 bases, and 6 bases stayed unmatched. The germline gives CDR1 ENHRY, CDR2 SYGVKD. The CDR3 protein is CAMGQGQGEQYF. The CDR3 DNA reads as TGTGCCATGGGACAGGGACAAGGCGAGCAGTACTTC.

This clone has just one count. V is TRBV27 and J is TRBJ2-3, with D perhaps TRBD2 (5 bases). The V and J ends lost 5 bases and 4 bases respectively, with 10 bases between them. The CDR3 spans 13 residues. CDR1 is MNHEY, CDR2 SMNVEV, per germline (reference sequence). CDR3 amino acids: CASSPTRADTQYF. The CDR3 region has the DNA TGTGCCAGCAGTCCCACTAGAGCAGATACGCAGTATTTT.

The DNA of the CDR3 is TGTGCCAGCAGTTTAAGCACAAGCACAGATACGCAGTATTTT. Amino acid sequence: CASSLSTSTDTQYF. The V gene is TRBV28, the J gene TRBJ2-3; D gene unclear. V lost 2 bases, J lost 0 bases, and 6 bases lay in between. CDR1 is MDHEN and CDR2 is SYDVKM in the germline V gene. The CDR3 has 14 residues.

Turning to this clone: The sample contains more than one DNA sequence encoding this CDR3. The chain recombines TRBV9 with TRBJ2-5, with 7 bases aligning to TRBD1. The germline gives CDR1 SGDLS, CDR2 YYNGEE. The CDR3 has 15 amino acids. Germline trimming cut 2 bases from V and 0 bases from J; bases unmatched to any gene: 4. The CDR3 sequence: CASSVSGTDQETQYF. In nucleotides, the CDR3 is TGTGCCAGCAGCGTCTCCGGGACAGACCAAGAGACCCAGTACTTC.

The V and J genes are TRBV28 and TRBJ2-3, with D possibly TRBD1 on 5 matching bases. V was clipped by 6 bases and J by 2 bases, with 18 bases between them. This CDR3 region has 16 residues. In germline, CDR1 is MDHEN, CDR2 SYDVKM. The CDR3 spells CASSYLTEEDTDTQYF. The CDR3 DNA sequence: TGTGCCAGCAGCTACCTGACAGAAGAGGACACAGATACGCAGTATTTT.

This chain joins TRBV2 and TRBJ2-7; 10 bases agree with TRBD1. The CDR3 loop spans 15 amino acids. J lost 2 bases, V lost 8 bases, and 9 bases had no gene match. Per germline, CDR1 SNHLY and CDR2 FYNNEI. The DNA for the CDR3 is TGTGCCAGCCGGTCGACAGGGGGCGCCGCCTACGAGCAGTACTTC. It codes for CASRSTGGAAYEQYF.

This chain uses TRBV6-5 with TRBJ2-1, with D maybe TRBD2 (5 bases). Germline-derived CDR1 and CDR2 are MNHEY and SVGAGI. V was trimmed by 0 bases and J by 4 bases, leaving 7 bases between them. This CDR3 comprises 14 residues. CDR3 DNA: TGTGCCAGCAGTTACTCCTCGGGGTACAATGAGCAGTTCTTC. Translating it yields CASSYSSGYNEQFF.

V gene TRBV7-8 combines with J gene TRBJ2-3, with TRBD2 as a possible D gene (6 bases). Trimming stripped 6 bases from V and 0 bases from J, with 13 bases between. The CDR3 length is 15 residues. Germline V lookup: CDR1 SGHVS, CDR2 FQNEAQ. The CDR3 DNA follows: TGTGCCAGCAGGCCAGGTAGCGGCAGCACAGATACGCAGTATTTT. Protein sequence: CASRPGSGSTDTQYF.

The rearrangement joins TRBV6-5 to TRBJ2-2, with a tentative D call TRBD1 (6 bases). Trimming took off 10 bases at V and 8 bases at J, with 14 bases between the two ends. The CDR3 spans 12 residues. The germline V gene encodes CDR1 MNHEY and CDR2 SVGAGI. CDR3 residues: CATNQGSGELFF. The CDR3 region has the DNA TGTGCCACCAATCAGGGGAGTGGGGAGCTGTTTTTT.

The genes are TRBV6-1 and TRBJ2-7; 8 bases agree with TRBD2. Per the germline V gene, CDR1 is MNHNS and CDR2 is SASEGT. The V gene end was trimmed by 2 bases and the J gene end by 5 bases; junction bases not matched to a gene: 11. The CDR3 runs to 16 residues. The CDR3 DNA follows: TGTGCCAGCAGTGAAATTCCCTGGGGGACTAGAGACGAGCAGTACTTC. Translated: CASSEIPWGTRDEQYF.

V usage is TRBV5-5 and J usage is TRBJ2-7; the D gene could be TRBD1 or TRBD2 (5 bases each). This CDR3 is 16 amino acids long. CDR1 is SGHKS, CDR2 YYEKEE, per germline (reference sequence). The V and J ends lost 5 bases and 0 bases respectively, with 18 bases between them. The CDR3, as DNA: TGTGCCAGCAGTTTACCTTTGGGGGAACCCTCCTACGAGCAGTACTTC. It codes for CASSLPLGEPSYEQYF.

With respect to this clone: The same CDR3 is also encoded by other DNA sequences in this sample. The rearrangement joins TRBV18 to TRBJ2-7; D unclear. Per the germline V gene, CDR1 is KGHSH and CDR2 is LQKENI. The V gene lost 0 bases and the J gene lost 0 bases, with 3 bases spanning the gap. This CDR3 has 13 residues. The CDR3 DNA is TGTGCCAGCTCACCACCGGACTCCTACGAGCAGTACTTC. It yields the protein CASSPPDSYEQYF. The full variable domain, rest sourced from reference TRBV18 and TRBJ2-7, is NAGVMQNPRHLVRRRGQEARLRCSPMKGHSHVYWYRQLPEEGLKFMVYLQKENIIDESGMPKERFSAEFPKEGPSILRIQQVVRGDSAAYFCASSPPDSYEQYFGPGTRLTVT.